These 25 T cell receptor beta chains were sequenced from one sample in a study of OX40 agonist ivuxolimab in advanced cancers. Measured with immunoSEQ multiplex PCR; TCRdb has only the in-frame clones, and not every one. Of 21,000 or so clones listed, around 76% are singletons. This sample comprised CD4+ or CD8+ T cells sorted from blood, obtained in a trial of the OX40 agonist ivuxolimab. These receptors were obtained from an adult with an advanced solid tumor such as melanoma, head and neck, liver or kidney cancer.

The chain employs TRBV5-6 and TRBJ1-5; no clear D gene. CDR1 SGHDT and CDR2 YYEEEE come from the germline V gene. V shed 1 base and J shed 4 bases, with 9 bases lying between them. This CDR3 has 14 residues. The CDR3 DNA sequence: TGTGCCAGCAGCTTGCGCGAGAGTAATCAGCCCCAGCATTTT. Its protein is CASSLRESNQPQHF.

This clone was counted once. The chain links TRBV19 to TRBJ1-2; tentative D call: TRBD1 (6 bases). Germline CDR1 reads LNHDA; CDR2 reads SQIVND (reference sequence). This CDR3 comprises 13 residues. V was trimmed by 4 bases and J by 6 bases, leaving 12 bases between them. CDR3 bases: TGTGCCAGTAGTACAAACAACAGGGATGGCTACACCTTC. Protein: CASSTNNRDGYTF.

V gene TRBV2 combines with J gene TRBJ1-6, with 9 bases that match TRBD1. Trimming removed 8 bases from V and 7 bases from J; junction bases left unmatched: 6. The V gene's germline CDR1 is SNHLY and CDR2 FYNNEI. The CDR3 consists of 14 residues. The CDR3 sequence: CASGSGTGNSPLHF. CDR3 nucleotide sequence: TGTGCCAGCGGGTCCGGGACAGGGAATTCACCCCTCCACTTT.

This chain connects TRBV6-5 to TRBJ1-2; D remains unclear. CDR3 length: 15 residues. V dropped 6 bases and J dropped 4 bases, with 18 bases sitting between them. CDR1 is MNHEY and CDR2 is SVGAGI in the germline V gene. The chain's CDR3 is CASRKTTGPIYGYTF. As DNA, the CDR3 is TGTGCCAGCAGGAAAACTACCGGGCCGATCTATGGCTACACCTTC.

The chain uses TRBV19 and TRBJ2-3, with 10 bases aligning to TRBD1. V shed 6 bases, J shed 3 bases, and the junction held 6 bases outside the gene matches. This CDR3 spans 15 amino acids. CDR1 is LNHDA and CDR2 is SQIVND in the germline V gene (reference sequence). CDR3 region: CASSQPGQGTDTQYF. DNA for the CDR3: TGTGCCAGTAGCCAACCGGGACAGGGGACAGATACGCAGTATTTT.

This clone appeared once. This chain links TRBV27 with TRBJ2-1; D is undetermined. Per germline, CDR1 MNHEY and CDR2 SMNVEV (reference sequence). The CDR3 contains 12 residues. Trimming left V 4 bases short and J 8 bases short, with 9 bases between. In DNA form, the CDR3 reads TGTGCCAGCAGTTCCCGGGTAGATGAGCAGTTCTTC. Protein product: CASSSRVDEQFF.

This chain connects TRBV5-1 to TRBJ1-1; D might be TRBD1 (6 bases). This CDR3 spans 15 amino acids. V was pared by 4 bases and J by 4 bases, with 17 bases between. Germline loops: CDR1 SGHRS, CDR2 YFSETQ. CDR3 sequence (DNA): TGCGCCAGCAGCCCTAAAACAGGGTTGGGCACTGAAGCTTTCTTT. It codes for CASSPKTGLGTEAFF.

This rearrangement joins TRBV6-6 to TRBJ1-2; D is ambiguous. V lost 6 bases and J lost 3, with 14 bases in between. Germline V gives CDR1 MNHNY, CDR2 SVGAGI (reference sequence). The CDR3 has 14 residues. This chain's CDR3 is CASRNREPYYGYTF. In nucleotides, the CDR3 is TGTGCCAGCAGGAACAGAGAACCCTACTATGGCTACACCTTC.

This clone has just one count. The chain is built from TRBV19 and TRBJ2-1; 10 bases fit TRBD2. Trimming removed 6 bases from V and 3 bases from J; junction bases left unmatched: 5. The CDR3 runs 15 residues. Looked up from germline, CDR1 is LNHDA and CDR2 is SQIVND (reference sequence). CDR3 amino acids: CASSKSGGGYNEQFF. The CDR3 DNA reads TGTGCCAGTAGCAAGAGCGGGGGGGGCTACAATGAGCAGTTCTTC.

The chain couples TRBV27 to TRBJ2-4, with D perhaps TRBD2 (5 bases). Germline lookup yields CDR1 MNHEY and CDR2 SMNVEV (reference sequence). The CDR3 runs 19 residues. V lost 4 bases to trimming and J lost 3 bases, with 25 bases between them. Here the CDR3 reads CASSSRSAPGLAVKNIQYF. The CDR3 DNA is TGTGCCAGCAGTTCTCGATCGGCTCCCGGACTTGCCGTCAAAAACATTCAGTACTTC.

The chain recombines TRBV5-8 with TRBJ2-1, with TRBD2 identical over 8 bases. Germline values: CDR1 SGHTS, CDR2 YDEGEE. CDR3 length: 15 amino acids. With 5 bases clipped from V and 3 bases from J, the junction kept 7 bases outside the gene matches. The CDR3 protein is CASSPLAGFYNEQFF. The DNA of the CDR3 is TGTGCCAGCAGTCCTTTAGCGGGGTTCTACAATGAGCAGTTCTTC.

This clone has just a few counts. The rearrangement joins TRBV19 to TRBJ1-2; 7 nucleotides align to TRBD1. V shed 0 bases and J 8 bases; nucleotides not matched to a gene: 6. Germline V gives CDR1 LNHDA, CDR2 SQIVND (reference sequence). CDR3 size: 14 residues. CDR3 sequence reads: CASSIDLQGGGYTF. The CDR3 DNA reads as TGTGCCAGTAGTATAGATCTCCAGGGGGGAGGCTACACCTTC.

The chain joins TRBV4-1 to TRBJ2-3, with TRBD2 matching 12 bases. Germline CDR1 is MGHRA and CDR2 is YSYEKL. The CDR3 spans 15 residues. V trimming: 4 bases; J trimming: 6 bases; junction bases outside the gene matches: 5. CDR3 residues: CASSPSGGAGDTQYF. CDR3 nucleotides: TGCGCCAGCAGCCCTAGCGGGGGGGCAGGGGATACGCAGTATTTT.

The V and J genes are TRBV14 and TRBJ2-7, with 10 positions matching TRBD1. V lost 4 bases to trimming and J lost 7 bases; unmatched junction nucleotides: 10. The CDR3 contains 15 residues. Germline V gene data show CDR1 as SGHDN and CDR2 as FVKESK. CDR3 protein: CASSRGQGVFKEQYF. Written as DNA, the CDR3 is TGTGCCAGCAGCCGTGGACAGGGGGTTTTCAAGGAGCAGTACTTC.

The chain links TRBV11-1 to TRBJ1-1; D gene ambiguous. Deletions cut 1 base from V and 0 bases from J, with 9 bases between. The germline CDR1 and CDR2 sequences are SGHAT and FQDESV (reference sequence). The CDR3 has 15 amino acids. In nucleotides, the CDR3 is TGTGCCAGCAGCTTAGGAGGGTCCATGAACACTGAAGCTTTCTTT. Encoded protein: CASSLGGSMNTEAFF. Full variable domain (remainder filled in from reference TRBV11-1 and TRBJ1-1): EAEVAQSPRYKITEKSQAVAFWCDPISGHATLYWYRQILGQGPELLVQFQDESVVDDSQLPKDRFSAERLKGVDSTLKIQPAELGDSAMYLCASSLGGSMNTEAFFGQGTRLTVV.

The V and J genes are TRBV5-1 and TRBJ2-3, with 7 bases lining up with TRBD1. Germline lookup yields CDR1 SGHRS and CDR2 YFSETQ. After removal of 5 bases from V and 2 bases from J, the junction contained 8 bases not matched to a gene. This CDR3 has 15 amino acids. Written as DNA, the CDR3 is TGCGCCAGCAGGGATACAGGGGCCAACACAGATACGCAGTATTTT. This codes for CASRDTGANTDTQYF.

This rearrangement joins TRBV6-4 to TRBJ1-1; 11 positions match TRBD1. Germline V lookup: CDR1 MRHNA, CDR2 SNTAGT. The V segment lost 5 bases and the J segment 6 bases; nucleotides outside the gene matches: 11. This CDR3 is 16 amino acids long. CDR3 in amino acids: CASSHLPGQGVAEAFF. The CDR3 DNA sequence: TGTGCCAGCAGTCACCTACCGGGACAGGGGGTGGCTGAAGCTTTCTTT.

V is TRBV7-9 and J is TRBJ1-2; D unclear. The V gene lost 3 bases and the J gene lost 4 bases, with 12 bases spanning the gap. The germline V gene encodes CDR1 SEHNR and CDR2 FQNEAQ (reference sequence). The CDR3 runs 14 residues. The CDR3 here is CASSFLEDTYGYTF. As DNA, the CDR3 is TGTGCCAGCAGCTTCCTTGAAGACACCTATGGCTACACCTTC.

The chain employs TRBV29-1 and TRBJ2-1, with 10 bases identical to TRBD1. Trimming at V came to 6 bases and at J to 6 bases, leaving 8 bases not matched to a gene. The CDR3 spans 14 residues. Per germline, CDR1 SQVTM and CDR2 ANQGSEA. CDR3 amino acids: CSVVPGQGTNEQFF. CDR3 DNA: TGCAGCGTCGTCCCGGGACAGGGGACCAATGAGCAGTTCTTC.

The chain has TRBV5-4 and TRBJ2-5; TRBD2 matches 10 bases. V shed 5 bases and J 4 bases; nucleotides not matched to a gene: 14. Germline V gene lookup returns CDR1 SGHNT and CDR2 YYREEE (reference sequence). The CDR3 runs 17 residues. As DNA, the CDR3 is TGTGCCAGCAGACGTTGGGGAGCGGGGGGGCCTGGAGAGACCCAGTACTTC. This translates into CASRRWGAGGPGETQYF.

The chain links TRBV14 to TRBJ2-3; 10 positions agree with TRBD1. This CDR3 has 15 amino acids. The ends lost 4 bases at V and 5 bases at J; junction bases unmatched: 6. Looked up from germline, CDR1 is SGHDN and CDR2 is FVKESK. The DNA for the CDR3 is TGTGCCAGCAGCCGTGACAGGGGGCTGCTAGATACGCAGTATTTT. As protein: CASSRDRGLLDTQYF. The whole variable domain, filled in from reference TRBV14 and TRBJ2-3, reads EAGVTQFPSHSVIEKGQTVTLRCDPISGHDNLYWYRRVMGKEIKFLLHFVKESKQDESGMPNNRFLAERTGGTYSTLKVQPAELEDSGVYFCASSRDRGLLDTQYFGPGTRLTVL.

The chain carries TRBV30 and TRBJ2-7, with D unresolved. Germline values: CDR1 GTSNPN, CDR2 SVGIG (reference sequence). The CDR3 spans 14 residues. Trimming cost V 0 bases and J 2 bases, with 11 bases left between them. The CDR3 DNA reads TGTGCCTGGAGTGTACCCCCCGCGACCTACGAGCAGTACTTC. It specifies CAWSVPPATYEQYF.

As DNA, the CDR3 is TGTGCTAGTGGTTTGACGGTTGTCTCTGGGGCCAACGTCCTGACTTTC. It codes for CASGLTVVSGANVLTF. The chain links TRBV12-5 to TRBJ2-6; D is ambiguous. This CDR3 spans 16 amino acids. Germline CDR1 reads LGHNT; CDR2 reads FRNRAP. The germline V and J ends were trimmed by 2 bases and 0 bases, with 8 bases remaining between them.

V usage is TRBV7-2 and J usage is TRBJ2-7, with 8 bases aligning to TRBD1. Trimming cost V 5 bases and J 7 bases; bases outside gene matches: 7. The CDR3 spans 13 residues. Germline assignment: CDR1 SGHTA and CDR2 FQGNSA. This CDR3 reads CASSPGQGREQYF. The DNA of the CDR3 is TGTGCCAGCAGCCCCGGACAGGGACGGGAGCAGTACTTC.

V is TRBV29-1 and J is TRBJ1-1, with D perhaps TRBD1 (5 bases). Germline CDR1 and CDR2: SQVTM and ANQGSEA. The CDR3 extends over 12 amino acids. Deletions cut 3 bases from V and 5 bases from J, with 10 bases between. CDR3 coding DNA: TGCAGCGTTGAGTTAGGGGCTACTGAAGCTTTCTTT. It yields the protein CSVELGATEAFF.